The T cell receptor beta chain under discussion was sequenced for a study of OX40 agonist ivuxolimab in advanced cancers. Study background: The patients received ivuxolimab by intravenous route every 2 weeks at 0.01 to 10 mg/kg. Past anti-PD-1, anti-PD-L1 or anti-CTLA-4 therapy was accepted, and roughly 37% had received some. Patients were roughly 83% male with ages roughly 23 to 85, mean approximately 55. Points from the study as a whole: At 0.1 to 3.0 mg/kg and by week 6, clonal expansion occurred in CD4+ and CD8+ blood T cells.

The CDR3 totals 16 residues. Germline CDR1 is SGHAT and CDR2 is FQNNGV. V gave up 8 bases and J gave up 8 bases, with 25 bases separating them. TCRdb keeps only in-frame clones here, not all; method: immunoSEQ multiplex PCR. The data show tens of thousands of clones, 85% to 90% seen once. In regard to this clone: Its antigen remains unidentified.

The rearrangement links TRBV11-2 to TRBJ2-1; D gene unclear. The clonotype comes from an adult with an advanced solid tumor such as melanoma, head and neck, liver or kidney cancer. The material sequenced was CD4+ or CD8+ T cells sorted from blood, taken in a trial of the OX40 agonist ivuxolimab. Written as DNA, the CDR3 is TGTGCCAGCGGGCTCTACCAGCGAGTGATTATCGATGAGCAGTTCTTC. Amino acids: CASGLYQRVIIDEQFF.